Below, 20 T cell receptor beta chains from the same sample are listed, as sequenced in a study of T cell responses to AZD1222 COVID-19 vaccine. Clones were read by immunoSEQ multiplex PCR, and TCRdb kept only the in-frame ones, dropping some. Seen here are fewer than 150,000 clones, approximately 90% observed once, and the top ten hold around 7.7%. This sample comprised peripheral blood, obtained on day 0 of AZD1222 vaccination. The receptor source for this set is an adult in good health.

The chain employs TRBV5-5 and TRBJ1-5; D uncertain. Germline CDR1 reads SGHKS; CDR2 reads YYEKEE (reference sequence). The V gene lost 0 bases and the J gene lost 0 bases, with 7 bases spanning the gap. This CDR3 comprises 15 residues. CDR3 protein: CASSLGLHSNQPQHF. The CDR3 DNA is TGTGCCAGCAGCTTGGGGCTGCATAGCAATCAGCCCCAGCATTTT.

V gene TRBV29-1 combines with J gene TRBJ2-1; perhaps TRBD2 as D (6 bases). Germline V gives CDR1 SQVTM, CDR2 ANQGSEA. CDR3 length: 12 residues. Trimming pared 4 bases from V and 4 bases from J, leaving 8 bases between. The CDR3 protein is CSVGGGYNEQFF. The CDR3 DNA reads as TGCAGCGTTGGTGGGGGGTACAATGAGCAGTTCTTC.

This chain joins TRBV5-1 and TRBJ1-2; D is perhaps TRBD1 (5 bases). This CDR3 has 14 residues. Deletions cut 4 bases from V and 4 bases from J, with 14 bases between. Germline assignment: CDR1 SGHRS and CDR2 YFSETQ. This CDR3 is CASSEPGRAYGYTF. The DNA of the CDR3 is TGCGCCAGCAGCGAACCGGGACGGGCCTATGGCTACACCTTC.

The chain couples TRBV7-3 to TRBJ2-1; 8 bases fit TRBD2. Germline assignment: CDR1 SGHTA and CDR2 FQGTGA. This CDR3 is 14 amino acids long. The J segment lost 5 bases and the V segment lost 5 bases, leaving 5 bases of the junction unmatched. CDR3 protein: CASSPGLVHNEQFF. The CDR3 DNA follows: TGTGCCAGCAGCCCGGGACTAGTACACAATGAGCAGTTCTTC.

The rearrangement joins TRBV28 to TRBJ2-1; D remains ambiguous. CDR3 length: 15 residues. Germline V lookup: CDR1 MDHEN, CDR2 SYDVKM. Trimming cost V 7 bases and J 8 bases, with 21 bases left between them. The CDR3 is CASMGNSLPRHEQFF. The CDR3 bases are TGTGCCAGCATGGGGAACAGCCTCCCTCGCCATGAGCAGTTCTTC.

This chain uses TRBV6-1 with TRBJ1-2, with TRBD1 as a possible D gene (5 bases). V lost 3 bases, J lost 5 bases, and 22 bases lay in between. This CDR3 spans 17 amino acids. Per the germline V gene, CDR1 is MNHNS and CDR2 is SASEGT. CDR3 nucleotide sequence: TGTGCCAGCAGTGATACCTCCCAGGGTTTGCTGAGGTATGGCTACACCTTC. Its translation: CASSDTSQGLLRYGYTF.

The chain has TRBV6-5 and TRBJ1-4, with D possibly being TRBD1 (6 bases). This CDR3 has 14 amino acids. Per the germline V gene, CDR1 is MNHEY and CDR2 is SVGAGI. Trimming removed 4 bases at V and 2 bases at J, with 8 bases between. The CDR3 nucleotides are TGTGCCAGCAGTTCAGGGGTTACTAATGAAAAACTGTTTTTT. It is translated as CASSSGVTNEKLFF.

The chain couples TRBV27 to TRBJ1-5; unclear D gene. V lost 5 bases and J lost 2, with 10 bases in between. CDR3 length: 14 residues. Per the germline V gene, CDR1 is MNHEY and CDR2 is SMNVEV (reference sequence). The CDR3: CASSNQVGNQPQHF. The CDR3 coding sequence is TGTGCCAGCAGTAACCAGGTGGGCAATCAGCCCCAGCATTTT.

V gene TRBV28 combines with J gene TRBJ2-4, with 8 positions matching TRBD1. This CDR3 is built from 17 residues. CDR1 and CDR2 from the germline V gene are MDHEN and SYDVKM. J was trimmed by 4 bases and V by 4 bases; bases with no gene match: 12. CDR3: CASSYGGTGWAKNIQYF. In DNA, the CDR3 is TGTGCCAGCAGTTACGGAGGGACAGGCTGGGCTAAAAACATTCAGTACTTC.

V gene TRBV30 combines with J gene TRBJ2-7, with 9 bases matching TRBD1. Germline loops: CDR1 GTSNPN, CDR2 SVGIG (reference sequence). Trimming removed 1 base from V and 8 bases from J; junction bases left unmatched: 6. The CDR3 covers 13 residues. CDR3 DNA: TGTGCCTGGAGTGGGGACAGGGATAAACAGCAGTACTTC. Amino acid sequence: CAWSGDRDKQQYF.

This chain's CDR3 is CASSIRLAGADTQYF. CDR3 nucleotides: TGTGCCAGCAGCATACGACTAGCGGGAGCAGATACGCAGTATTTT. This rearrangement joins TRBV21-1 to TRBJ2-3; the D call of TRBD2 is as the table states it, not checked on the DNA. TRBV21-1 is shown as a pseudogene. This CDR3 is 15 amino acids long.

This clone has just a few counts. The chain joins TRBV2 to TRBJ2-7; 7 bases agree with TRBD2. This CDR3 is 14 amino acids long. Germline V lookup: CDR1 SNHLY, CDR2 FYNNEI. The trim removed 5 bases at V and 2 bases at J, leaving 6 bases unmatched. CDR3 loop: CASSRQAGPYEQYF. Here the CDR3 DNA reads TGTGCCAGCAGTCGACAAGCGGGGCCCTACGAGCAGTACTTC. Looking up the rest from reference TRBV2 and TRBJ2-7 gives the full variable domain: EPEVTQTPSHQVTQMGQEVILRCVPISNHLYFYWYRQILGQKVEFLVSFYNNEISEKSEIFDDQFSVERPDGSNFTLKIRSTKLEDSAMYFCASSRQAGPYEQYFGPGTRLTVT.

This chain joins TRBV6-5 and TRBJ1-2; the match to TRBD1 covers 8 bases. The CDR3 is 12 amino acids. The ends lost 9 bases at V and 8 bases at J; junction bases unmatched: 8. The germline V gene encodes CDR1 MNHEY and CDR2 SVGAGI. The CDR3 DNA reads as TGTGCCAGTACCCAACAGGGGGTGGGCTACACCTTC. This sequence encodes CASTQQGVGYTF.

The rearrangement joins TRBV9 to TRBJ2-5; the D call may be TRBD1 or TRBD2 (5 bases each). The ends were cut back, 4 bases at V and 2 bases at J, with 12 bases in the middle. The V gene's germline CDR1 is SGDLS and CDR2 YYNGEE. The CDR3 covers 14 residues. Written as DNA, the CDR3 is TGTGCCAGCAGCCCACCTTGGGGGCAAGAGACCCAGTACTTC. Its protein is CASSPPWGQETQYF.

CDR3 DNA sequence: TGTGCCAGCAGCGGCGGCGGTTACGAGCAGTACTTC. Translated, it gives CASSGGGYEQYF. The rearrangement joins TRBV11-3 to TRBJ2-7; D is ambiguous. V lost 5 bases and J 4 bases, leaving 9 bases between the germline ends. CDR3 length: 12 residues. Germline V gene sequence: CDR1 SGHNT, CDR2 YENEEA. Full variable domain (remainder filled in from reference TRBV11-3 and TRBJ2-7): EAGVVQSPRYKIIEKKQPVAFWCNPISGHNTLYWYLQNLGQGPELLIRYENEEAVDDSQLPKDRFSAERLKGVDSTLKIQPAELGDSAVYLCASSGGGYEQYFGPGTRLTVT.

A single count supports this clone. The J gene is TRBJ2-1, the V gene TRBV7-9; 8 nucleotides line up with TRBD2. Trimming took 0 bases from V and 16 from J; bases not matched to a gene: 8. Germline V gives CDR1 SEHNR, CDR2 FQNEAQ (reference sequence). CDR3 size: 13 residues. CDR3 in amino acids: CASSLALSGVPFF. The CDR3 nucleotides read TGTGCCAGCAGCTTAGCTCTTAGCGGGGTCCCTTTCTTC.

The V and J genes are TRBV18 and TRBJ2-1; 10 positions match TRBD1. Trimming cost V 3 bases and J 5 bases; bases outside gene matches: 4. The CDR3 consists of 15 residues. Germline V CDR1 and CDR2: KGHSH, LQKENI. CDR3 residues: CASSPDRGLNNEQFF. Written as DNA, the CDR3 is TGTGCCAGCTCACCTGACAGGGGGCTAAACAATGAGCAGTTCTTC.

This clone came up once. The V gene is TRBV5-6, the J gene TRBJ2-1, with 10 bases matching TRBD2. Germline lookup yields CDR1 SGHDT and CDR2 YYEEEE. V gave up 1 base and J gave up 7 bases; unmatched junction bases: 2. CDR3 length: 14 residues. CDR3 sequence reads: CASSLRGLANEQFF. CDR3 in DNA: TGTGCCAGCAGCTTGCGGGGACTAGCGAATGAGCAGTTCTTC. Based on the CDR3 plus reference TRBV5-6 and TRBJ2-1, the full variable domain is DAGVTQSPTHLIKTRGQQVTLRCSPKSGHDTVSWYQQALGQGPQFIFQYYEEEERQRGNFPDRFSGHQFPNYSSELNVNALLLGDSALYLCASSLRGLANEQFFGPGTRLTVL.

The chain uses TRBV10-3 and TRBJ2-1; 13 bases are shared with TRBD2. The V gene end was trimmed by 6 bases and the J gene end by 8 bases; junction bases not matched to a gene: 7. Germline CDR1 is ENHRY and CDR2 is SYGVKD. The CDR3 contains 15 residues. The CDR3 protein is CAIRGLAGRPDEQFF. The CDR3 DNA follows: TGTGCCATCAGGGGACTAGCGGGACGTCCGGATGAGCAGTTCTTC.

CDR3 residues: CSVAGETQYF. The CDR3 DNA follows: TGCAGTGTGGCAGGGGAGACCCAGTACTTC. V usage is TRBV20-1 and J usage is TRBJ2-5, with D perhaps matching TRBD1 (5 bases). Trimming cost V 7 bases and J 5 bases, with 8 bases left between them. This CDR3 spans 10 amino acids. The V gene's germline CDR1 is DFQATT and CDR2 SNEGSKA (reference sequence).